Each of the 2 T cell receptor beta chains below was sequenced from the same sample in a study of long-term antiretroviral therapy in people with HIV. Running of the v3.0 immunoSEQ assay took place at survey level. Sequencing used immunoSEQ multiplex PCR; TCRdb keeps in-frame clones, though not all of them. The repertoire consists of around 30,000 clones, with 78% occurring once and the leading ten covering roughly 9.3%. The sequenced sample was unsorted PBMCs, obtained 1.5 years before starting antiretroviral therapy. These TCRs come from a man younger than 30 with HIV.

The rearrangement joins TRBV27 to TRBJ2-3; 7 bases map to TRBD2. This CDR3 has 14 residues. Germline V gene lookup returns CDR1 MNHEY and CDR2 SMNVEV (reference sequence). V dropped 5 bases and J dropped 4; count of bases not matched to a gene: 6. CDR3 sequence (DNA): TGTGCCAGCAGTCTAGGACTAGTATCAGATACGCAGTATTTT. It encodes CASSLGLVSDTQYF.

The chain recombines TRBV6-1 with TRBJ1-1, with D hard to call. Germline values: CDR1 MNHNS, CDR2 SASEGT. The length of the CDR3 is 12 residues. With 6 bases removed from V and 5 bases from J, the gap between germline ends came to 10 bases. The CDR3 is CASSRDGTEAFF. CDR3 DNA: TGTGCCAGCAGCCGAGATGGGACTGAAGCTTTCTTT.